The clone carrying this T cell receptor (beta chain) was seen just once. Its matching antigen is unknown. CDR1 is SGHTA and CDR2 is FQGTGA in the germline V gene. The CDR3 runs to 15 residues. V gave up 4 bases and J gave up 8 bases, with 18 bases separating them. This sample was taken from a study of cytomegalovirus exposure and HLA in healthy donors. General study points: Common viral pathogens (according to a later analysis) appeared linked to several of the most significant clusters. V- and J-gene trimming of TCR beta was linked (in a later analysis) to a missense DCLRE1C variant. In a later analysis, the majority of CMV-associated beta chains seemingly showed HLA restriction.

The PCR made use of 60 Vbeta and 13 Jbeta primers. The assay was immunoSEQ multiplex PCR, and TCRdb's table has in-frame clones only and misses some. The profile shows about 220,000 clones, 65% to 75% of them singletons. Healthy donors of bone marrow made up the group. The clonotype was recovered from a woman in her 30s in good health and CMV-seronegative. Input material: PBMCs. The chain carries TRBV7-3 and TRBJ2-1; tentatively, D is TRBD2 (7 bases). DNA for the CDR3: TGTGCCAGCAGCTCCTCCGGGGGGCCGGGCGATGAGCAGTTCTTC. It codes for CASSSSGGPGDEQFF. The complete variable domain, with remaining parts taken from reference TRBV7-3 and TRBJ2-1, reads GAGVSQTPSNKVTEKGKYVELRCDPISGHTALYWYRQSLGQGPEFLIYFQGTGAADDSGLPNDRFFAVRPEGSVSTLKIQRTERGDSAVYLCASSSSGGPGDEQFFGPGTRLTVL.